The sequence of this TCR beta chain was determined in a study of technical replicates of blood from several donors. This table comes from immunoSEQ multiplex PCR, and its TCRdb copy is limited to in-frame clones, with some not included. This table holds roughly 70,000 clones, 92% found once. The CDR3 extends over 18 amino acids. Germline assignment: CDR1 SSHAT and CDR2 FNYEAQ (reference sequence). Comments on this clone: One end of the junction does not line up with germline, which may come from a read error.

Sequencing was performed on T cells isolated from PBMCs. This chain connects TRBV7-7 to TRBJ2-1, with 11 bases that match TRBD2. The TCR originated in a human donor in good health. CDR3 in DNA: TGTGCTAGCAGCTTAAAGCCCTTAACTAGCGGGAGCAGTAGTGAGCAGTTCTTC. Translated: CASSLKPLTSGSSSEQFF. The whole variable domain, filled in from reference TRBV7-7 and TRBJ2-1, reads GAGVSQSPRYKVTKRGQDVTLRCDPISSHATLYWYQQALGQGPEFLTYFNYEAQPDKSGLPSDRFSAERPEGSISTLTIQRTEQRDSAMYRCASSLKPLTSGSSSEQFFGPGTRLTVL.